This T cell receptor beta chain appears in the sequencing data of a study of cytomegalovirus exposure and HLA in healthy donors. Findings of the study overall: Cytomegalovirus association was listed for about 170 TCR beta chains. An analysis was carried out at a later point. It showed that HLA-associated TCR beta chains were more clonally expanded than equally common non-associated chains.

The primer mix had 60 Vbeta and 13 Jbeta primers. TCRdb keeps only in-frame clones here, not all; method: immunoSEQ multiplex PCR. The sample has 160,000 or so clones; 75% to 90% are singletons. A word on this clone: The antigen remains unidentified.

With V trimmed by 6 bases and J by 2 bases, 4 bases remained unmatched. Per germline, CDR1 MDHEN and CDR2 SYDVKM. The CDR3 has 15 amino acids. The sample comprised PBMCs. The origin of this receptor is a male donor in good health and CMV-seropositive. The chain combines TRBV28 with TRBJ2-2; 9 nucleotides align to TRBD2. The CDR3: CASSSSGTNTGELFF. Here the CDR3 DNA reads TGTGCCAGCAGCTCTAGCGGGACCAACACCGGGGAGCTGTTTTTT.